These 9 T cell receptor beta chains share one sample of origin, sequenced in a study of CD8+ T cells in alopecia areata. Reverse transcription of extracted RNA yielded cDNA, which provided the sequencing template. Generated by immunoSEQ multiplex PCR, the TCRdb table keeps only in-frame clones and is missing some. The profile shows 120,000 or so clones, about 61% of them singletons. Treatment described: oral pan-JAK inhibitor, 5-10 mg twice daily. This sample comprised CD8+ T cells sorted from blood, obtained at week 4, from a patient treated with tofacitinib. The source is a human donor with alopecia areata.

The CDR3 DNA reads as TGTGCCAGCAGCCAAGATCCGGCGAATGAGCAGTTCTTC. Translated, it gives CASSQDPANEQFF. This chain joins TRBV4-2 and TRBJ2-1, with D uncertain. Between the trimmed V and J ends, which lost 0 bases and 7 bases, there was a span of 7 bases. Germline loops: CDR1 LGHNA, CDR2 YNFKEQ. The CDR3 has 13 amino acids.

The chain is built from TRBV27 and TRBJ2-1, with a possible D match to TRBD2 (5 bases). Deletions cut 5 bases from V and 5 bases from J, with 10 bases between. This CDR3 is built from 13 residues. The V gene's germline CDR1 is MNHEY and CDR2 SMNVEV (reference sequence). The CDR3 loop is CASSLISDNEQFF. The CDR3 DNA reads TGTGCCAGCAGTCTAATTAGCGACAATGAGCAGTTCTTC.

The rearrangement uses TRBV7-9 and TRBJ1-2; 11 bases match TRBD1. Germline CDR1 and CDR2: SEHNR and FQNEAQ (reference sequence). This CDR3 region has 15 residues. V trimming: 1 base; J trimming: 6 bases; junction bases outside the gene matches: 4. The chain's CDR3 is CASSLGTGGRDGYTF. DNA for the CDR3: TGTGCCAGCAGCTTAGGGACAGGGGGCCGGGATGGCTACACCTTC.

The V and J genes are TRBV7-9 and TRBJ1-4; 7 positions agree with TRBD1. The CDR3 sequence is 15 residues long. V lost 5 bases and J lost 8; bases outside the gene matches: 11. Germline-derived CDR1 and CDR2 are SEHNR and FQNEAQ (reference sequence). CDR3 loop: CASSPRDSEREKLFF. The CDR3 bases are TGTGCCAGCAGCCCACGGGACAGCGAGCGGGAAAAACTGTTTTTT.

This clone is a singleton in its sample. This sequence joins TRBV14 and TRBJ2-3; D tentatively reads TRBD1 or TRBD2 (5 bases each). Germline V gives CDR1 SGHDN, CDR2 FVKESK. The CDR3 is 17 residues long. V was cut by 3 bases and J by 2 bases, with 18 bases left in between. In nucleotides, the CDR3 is TGTGCCAGCAGCCAGTACACAGGATGGGGGTCCACAGATACGCAGTATTTT. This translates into CASSQYTGWGSTDTQYF.

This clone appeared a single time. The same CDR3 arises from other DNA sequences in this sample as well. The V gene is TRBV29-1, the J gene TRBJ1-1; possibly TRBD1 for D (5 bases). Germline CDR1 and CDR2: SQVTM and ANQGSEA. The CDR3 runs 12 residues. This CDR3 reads CTGAGLNTEAFF. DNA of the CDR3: TGCACCGGGGCCGGCCTGAACACTGAAGCTTTCTTT.

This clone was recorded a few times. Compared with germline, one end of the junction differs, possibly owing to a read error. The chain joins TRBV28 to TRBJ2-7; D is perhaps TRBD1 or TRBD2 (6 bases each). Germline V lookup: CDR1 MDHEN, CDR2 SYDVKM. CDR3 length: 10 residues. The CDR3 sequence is CATRGDTPHF. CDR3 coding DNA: TGTGCCACCCGCGGGGACACCCCCCACTTC.

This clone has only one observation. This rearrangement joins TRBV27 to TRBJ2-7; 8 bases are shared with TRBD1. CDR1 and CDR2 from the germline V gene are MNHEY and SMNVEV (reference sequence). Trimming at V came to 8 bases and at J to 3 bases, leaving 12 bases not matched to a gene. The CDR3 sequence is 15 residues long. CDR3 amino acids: CASGYGGTGNYEQYF. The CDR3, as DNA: TGTGCCAGCGGGTACGGCGGGACAGGAAACTACGAGCAGTACTTC.

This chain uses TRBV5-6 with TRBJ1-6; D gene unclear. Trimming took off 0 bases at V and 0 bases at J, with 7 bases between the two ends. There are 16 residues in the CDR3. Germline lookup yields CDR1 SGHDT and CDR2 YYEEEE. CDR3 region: CASSLDKSSYNSPLHF. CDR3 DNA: TGTGCCAGCAGCTTGGACAAAAGCTCCTATAATTCACCCCTCCACTTT.